The T cell receptor (beta chain) under discussion was sequenced for a study of T cell responses to AZD1222 COVID-19 vaccine (dated by TCRdb to the early 2020s). For the study in its entirety: TCR sequencing was performed for over 230 trial participants, of whom 207 were given two doses of AZD1222 and around 26 were given two doses of MenACWY control vaccine. Trial participants were enrolled into age subgroups of 18-55, 56-69 and 70-plus years, which contained about 150, 28 and 57 TCR-sequenced participants, respectively.

At the junction V is shortened by 5 bases and J by 1 base, with 5 bases in between. The cysteine opens and the phenylalanine closes a CDR3 of 13 amino acids. The entry retains the CDR3 DNA only, 39 bases that are in frame from base 1. Based on the germline V gene, the CDR1 and CDR2 sequences are MNHEY and SVGEGT. What the time point label conveys for this sample: about 28 days (+/-7) after the second vaccine dose. AZD1222 recipients whose second dose came at about 4 weeks and those whose second dose came at about 12 weeks were combined into one group, since spike-specific TCR depth and breadth did not differ between the two schedules. Vaccinee samples came from UK trials COV001 and COV002, including a single-blind randomized controlled phase 2/3 trial of AZD1222 (ChAdOx1 nCoV-19) in healthy adults. Trial participant PBMC samples were collected at day 0 and day 28 after the second dose for TCRbeta chain sequencing.

On this clone: It lacks a known antigen. The sample holds no much larger clone one base away, and base qualities are not on file.

The CDR3 regions of human TCRbeta chains were subjected to immunosequencing. Concerning the study's data processing: TCRs in the repertoires were compared against a reference library of SARS-CoV-2-specific TCRs that had been generated with the MIRA antigen-specificity platform. Breadth meant the fraction of unique TCRs that were SARS-CoV-2-associated, whereas depth meant the fraction of total T cells that were SARS-CoV-2-associated. Each spike-specific TCR was assigned to its reactive spike region and to a CD4 or CD8 class using the MIRA data. Log10-transformed breadth and depth values were compared by one-way ANOVA with Sidak's multiple comparisons tests. Imported from immuneACCESS, the table was reduced by TCRdb to in-frame sequences with V and J called. These copies leave out some clones; in studies compared against another copy, an unresolved V gene accounts for under half, and the cause of the remainder is not known. V, J and clone size reflect that table, while D and trimming were determined from the DNA. For this sample the table gives 120,000 or so clones, of which around 83% were detected only once. About 25% of the sample belongs to the ten largest clones.

The investigation overall reported the following: Nearly half of unique spike-specific TCRs reportedly recognized epitopes outside regions mutated in the B.1.351 and B.1.1.7 variants. Participants were mostly white British, with more females than males. The authors suggested clonal diversity may have been underestimated. Because no day 14 peak-response samples were available, the repertoires could be characterized only after the peak T cell response. The 56-69-year group was small, and its depth increase did not reach significance, likely because of low power. CD4 TCRs associated with the vaccine covered the entire spike protein, and the dominant responses were in regions 160-218 and 743-854. After two AZD1222 doses, both the breadth and the depth of spike-specific TCRs were significantly higher than at day 0 and than in MenACWY recipients. Conclusions about previously exposed vaccinees were limited because only six AZD1222 recipients were SARS-CoV-2 seropositive at baseline.

In this chain, TRBV6-2 or TRBV6-3 is recombined with TRBJ2-2; the D segment cannot be called with confidence. This TCR was sampled from an adult who received the AZD1222 COVID-19 vaccine. The starting material was peripheral blood, obtained 28 days after the second AZD1222 dose. The CDR3 reads as follows: CASSILNTGELFF. The nucleotide sequence reads TGTGCCAGCAGTATCCTGAACACCGGGGAGCTGTTTTTT.